This TCR beta chain appears in the sequencing data of a study of control samples from healthy donors and cancer patients. The data were produced by immunoSEQ multiplex PCR, yet TCRdb's version contains in-frame clones alone and is incomplete. This table holds approximately 190,000 clones, about 90% found once. Germline V lookup: CDR1 LGHDT, CDR2 YNNKEL (reference sequence). V trimming: 0 bases; J trimming: 1 base; junction bases outside the gene matches: 2. This CDR3 spans 15 amino acids. This chain links TRBV3-1 (or the pseudogene TRBV3-2) with TRBJ1-1; 7 bases agree with TRBD1. The sample was blood. The source is a man aged 25 to 45 in good health. The CDR3, as DNA: TGTGCCAGCAGCCAAGACCGGACAGGGAACACTGAAGCTTTCTTT. Its translation is CASSQDRTGNTEAFF.